The TCR beta chain described here comes from a study of response to subunit inactivated influenza vaccine. Study results and limitations: A suggestion made by the authors is that each seasonal influenza vaccination recruits few new T cells.

TCRdb reprocessed the RT-PCR reads via MiXCR and lists one record per CDR3 protein. The sample carries roughly 570,000 distinct CDR3 sequences, roughly 15% recorded once. This clonotype was seen a handful of times. Its antigen is as yet unknown. The sequencing used PBMCs from blood, collected less than 13 days after vaccination. The receptor was isolated from a man in his forties or fifties who received an inactivated influenza vaccine.

The CDR3 bases are TGTGCCAGCACGGACACCTACGAGCAGTACTTC. As protein: CASTDTYEQYF. V gene TRBV6-5 combines with J gene TRBJ2-7; possibly TRBD1 for D (5 bases). Trimming shortened V by 7 bases and J by 2 bases, and 6 bases separated the two germline ends. Germline loops: CDR1 MNHEY, CDR2 SVGAGI. The CDR3 sequence is 11 residues long.